Listed here are 5 T cell receptor beta chains from one sample, sequenced in a study of control samples from healthy donors and cancer patients. The data were produced by immunoSEQ multiplex PCR, yet TCRdb's version contains in-frame clones alone and is incomplete. The sample carries some 160,000 clones, around 90% recorded once. The sequenced sample consisted of blood. These receptors all come from a man aged 25-45 years in good health.

The V and J genes are TRBV25-1 and TRBJ2-2; the match to TRBD1 covers 7 bases. Germline V CDR1 and CDR2: MGHDK, SYGVNS. Germline trimming cut 7 bases from V and 2 bases from J; bases unmatched to any gene: 16. The CDR3 spans 18 residues. CDR3 coding DNA: TGTGCCAGCAAAGCTAACCTCGGGACAGACAGTAACACCGGGGAGCTGTTTTTT. It translates to CASKANLGTDSNTGELFF.

The chain links TRBV30 to TRBJ1-3; no reliable D call. The CDR3 is 13 residues long. The V end lost 0 bases, the J end lost 4 bases, and 7 bases lay between the germline ends. The germline CDR1 and CDR2 sequences are GTSNPN and SVGIG (reference sequence). CDR3 amino acids: CAWSVLLGNTIYF. In nucleotides, the CDR3 is TGTGCCTGGAGTGTACTACTCGGAAACACCATATATTTT.

The gene calls are TRBV12-3 or TRBV12-4 and TRBJ1-6; tentative D call: TRBD1 (5 bases). Trimming removed 3 bases from V and 9 bases from J, with 9 bases in between. CDR3 length: 13 amino acids. CDR3 in amino acids: CASSLTVGSPLHF. CDR3 DNA: TGTGCCAGCAGTTTGACAGTGGGTTCACCCCTCCACTTT.

The chain combines TRBV5-4 with TRBJ1-2, with D hard to call. CDR1 SGHNT and CDR2 YYREEE come from the germline V gene (reference sequence). CDR3 length: 15 residues. Trimming took 0 bases from V and 4 from J, leaving 13 bases between them. This CDR3 reads CASSLDEAVGYGYTF. CDR3 bases: TGTGCCAGCAGCTTGGATGAGGCAGTCGGCTATGGCTACACCTTC.

The chain combines TRBV15 with TRBJ2-7; D possibly corresponds to TRBD1 (5 bases). Germline V CDR1 and CDR2: LNHNV, YYDKDF (reference sequence). CDR3 length: 14 amino acids. Trimming cost V 0 bases and J 3 bases, with 9 bases left between them. The CDR3 here is CATSRDVQGYEQYF. As DNA, the CDR3 is TGTGCCACCAGCAGAGATGTGCAGGGCTACGAGCAGTACTTC.